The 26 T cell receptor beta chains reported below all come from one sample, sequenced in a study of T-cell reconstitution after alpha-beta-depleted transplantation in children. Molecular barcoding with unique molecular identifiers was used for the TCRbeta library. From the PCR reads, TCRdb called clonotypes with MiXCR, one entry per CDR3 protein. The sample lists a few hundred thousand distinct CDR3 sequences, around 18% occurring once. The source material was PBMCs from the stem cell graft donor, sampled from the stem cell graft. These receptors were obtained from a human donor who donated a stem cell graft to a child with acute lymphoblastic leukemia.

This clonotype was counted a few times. The CDR3: CASSLVMGEAFF. CDR3 bases: TGCGCCAGCAGCTTGGTAATGGGAGAAGCTTTCTTT. This chain connects TRBV5-1 to TRBJ1-1; D is uncertain. The germline CDR1 and CDR2 sequences are SGHRS and YFSETQ. Trimming removed 0 bases at V and 8 bases at J, with 8 bases between. There are 12 residues in the CDR3.

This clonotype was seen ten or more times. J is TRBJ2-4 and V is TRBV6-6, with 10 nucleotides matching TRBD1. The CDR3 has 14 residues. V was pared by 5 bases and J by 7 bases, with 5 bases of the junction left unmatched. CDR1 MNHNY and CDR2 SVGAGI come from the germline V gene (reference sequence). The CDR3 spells CASSQDRGHNIQYF. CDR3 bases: TGTGCCAGCAGTCAAGACAGGGGGCATAACATTCAGTACTTC.

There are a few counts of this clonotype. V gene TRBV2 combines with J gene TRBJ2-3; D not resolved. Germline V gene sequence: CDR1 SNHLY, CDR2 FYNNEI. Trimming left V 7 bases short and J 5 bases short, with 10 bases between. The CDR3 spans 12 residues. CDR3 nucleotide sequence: TGTGCCAGCACCACCTGGGGAGATACGCAGTATTTT. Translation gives CASTTWGDTQYF.

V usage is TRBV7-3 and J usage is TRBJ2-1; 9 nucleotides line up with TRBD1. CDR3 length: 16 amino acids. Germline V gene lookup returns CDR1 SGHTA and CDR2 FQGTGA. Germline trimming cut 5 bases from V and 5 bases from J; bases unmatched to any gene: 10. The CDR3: CASSPSGQGGNNEQFF. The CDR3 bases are TGTGCCAGCAGCCCATCGGGACAGGGAGGGAACAATGAGCAGTTCTTC.

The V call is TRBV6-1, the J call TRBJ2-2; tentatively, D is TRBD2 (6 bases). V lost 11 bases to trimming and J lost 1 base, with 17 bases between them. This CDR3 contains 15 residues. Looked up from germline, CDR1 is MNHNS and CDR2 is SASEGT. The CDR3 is CASIRESRNTGELFF. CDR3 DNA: TGTGCCTCAATTCGGGAGTCGAGGAACACCGGGGAGCTGTTTTTT.

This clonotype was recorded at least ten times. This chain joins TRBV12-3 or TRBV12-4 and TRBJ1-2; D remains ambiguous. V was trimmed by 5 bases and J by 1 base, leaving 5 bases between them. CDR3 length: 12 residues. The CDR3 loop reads CASSTNNYGYTF. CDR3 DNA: TGTGCCAGCAGTACGAATAACTATGGCTACACCTTC.

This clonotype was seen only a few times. The CDR3 coding sequence is TGTGCCAGCAGCTTGGATCTGACAGGGGGGTCCTACGAGCAGTACTTC. It codes for CASSLDLTGGSYEQYF. This rearrangement joins TRBV5-5 to TRBJ2-7; 9 bases agree with TRBD1. The CDR3 extends over 16 amino acids. Trimming cost V 0 bases and J 1 base; bases outside gene matches: 5. Germline CDR1 SGHKS, CDR2 YYEKEE (reference sequence). The full variable domain, in which reference TRBV5-5 and TRBJ2-7 provide the parts outside the CDR3, is DAGVTQSPTHLIKTRGQQVTLRCSPISGHKSVSWYQQVLGQGPQFIFQYYEKEERGRGNFPDRFSARQFPNYSSELNVNALLLGDSALYLCASSLDLTGGSYEQYFGPGTRLTVT.

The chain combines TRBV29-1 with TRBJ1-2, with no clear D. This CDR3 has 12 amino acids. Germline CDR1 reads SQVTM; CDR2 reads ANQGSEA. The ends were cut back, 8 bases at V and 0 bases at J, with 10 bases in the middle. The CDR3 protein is CSPFPANYGYTF. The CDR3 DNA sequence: TGCAGCCCCTTCCCAGCTAACTATGGCTACACCTTC.

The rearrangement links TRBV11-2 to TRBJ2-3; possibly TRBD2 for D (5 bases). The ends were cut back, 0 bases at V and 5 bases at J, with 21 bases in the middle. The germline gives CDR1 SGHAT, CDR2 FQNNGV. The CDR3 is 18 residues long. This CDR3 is CASSLDSRQGGSQDTQYF. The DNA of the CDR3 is TGTGCCAGCAGCTTAGATAGTCGCCAAGGAGGCTCCCAAGATACGCAGTATTTT.

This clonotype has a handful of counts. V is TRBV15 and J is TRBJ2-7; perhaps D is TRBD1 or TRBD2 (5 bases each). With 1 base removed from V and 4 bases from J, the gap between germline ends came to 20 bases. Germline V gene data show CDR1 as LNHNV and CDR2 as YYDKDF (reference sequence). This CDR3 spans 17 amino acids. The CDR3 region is CATSRGVGEPNSYEQYF. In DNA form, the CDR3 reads TGTGCCACCAGCAGAGGAGTGGGGGAGCCAAATTCGTACGAGCAGTACTTC. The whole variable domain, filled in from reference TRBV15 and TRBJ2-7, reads DAMVIQNPRYQVTQFGKPVTLSCSQTLNHNVMYWYQQKSSQAPKLLFHYYDKDFNNEADTPDNFQSRRPNTSFCFLDIRSPGLGDTAMYLCATSRGVGEPNSYEQYFGPGTRLTVT.

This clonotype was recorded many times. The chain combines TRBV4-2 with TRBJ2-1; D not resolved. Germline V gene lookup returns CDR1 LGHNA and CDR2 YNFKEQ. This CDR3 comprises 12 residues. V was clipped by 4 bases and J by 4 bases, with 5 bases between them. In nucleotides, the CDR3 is TGTGCCAGCAGCCTACAATACAATGAGCAGTTCTTC. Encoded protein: CASSLQYNEQFF.

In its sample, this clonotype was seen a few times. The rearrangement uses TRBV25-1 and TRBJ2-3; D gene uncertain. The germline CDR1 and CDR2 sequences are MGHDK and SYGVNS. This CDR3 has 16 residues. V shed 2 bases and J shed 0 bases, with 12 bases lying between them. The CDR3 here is CASSENGRSSTDTQYF. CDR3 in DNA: TGTGCCAGCAGTGAAAATGGCAGGAGTAGCACAGATACGCAGTATTTT.

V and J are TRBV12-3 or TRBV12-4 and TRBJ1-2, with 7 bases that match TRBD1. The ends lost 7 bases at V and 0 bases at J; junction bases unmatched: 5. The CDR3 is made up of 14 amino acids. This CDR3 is CASTEGAANYGYTF. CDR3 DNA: TGTGCCAGCACCGAGGGGGCAGCTAACTATGGCTACACCTTC.

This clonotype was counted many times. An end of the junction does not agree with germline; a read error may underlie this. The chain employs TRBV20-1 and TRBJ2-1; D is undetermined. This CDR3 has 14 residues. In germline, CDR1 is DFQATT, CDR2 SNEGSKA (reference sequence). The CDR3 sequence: CSARAPNSPNEQFF. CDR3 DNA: TGCAGTGCCAGAGCCCCTAACTCCCCCAATGAGCAGTTCTTC.

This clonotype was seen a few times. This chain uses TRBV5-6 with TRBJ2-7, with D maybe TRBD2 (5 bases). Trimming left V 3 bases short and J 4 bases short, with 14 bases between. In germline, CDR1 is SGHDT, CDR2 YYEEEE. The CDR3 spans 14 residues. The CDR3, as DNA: TGTGCCAGCAGCTGGAGCGGCGGGCGGTACGAGCAGTACTTC. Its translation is CASSWSGGRYEQYF.

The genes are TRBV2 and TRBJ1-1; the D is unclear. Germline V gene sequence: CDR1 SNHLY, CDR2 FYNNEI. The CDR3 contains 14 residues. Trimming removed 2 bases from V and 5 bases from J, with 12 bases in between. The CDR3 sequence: CASSERREWTEAFF. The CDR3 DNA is TGTGCCAGCAGTGAAAGGAGGGAGTGGACTGAAGCTTTCTTT. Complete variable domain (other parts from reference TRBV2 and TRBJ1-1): EPEVTQTPSHQVTQMGQEVILRCVPISNHLYFYWYRQILGQKVEFLVSFYNNEISEKSEIFDDQFSVERPDGSNFTLKIRSTKLEDSAMYFCASSERREWTEAFFGQGTRLTVV.

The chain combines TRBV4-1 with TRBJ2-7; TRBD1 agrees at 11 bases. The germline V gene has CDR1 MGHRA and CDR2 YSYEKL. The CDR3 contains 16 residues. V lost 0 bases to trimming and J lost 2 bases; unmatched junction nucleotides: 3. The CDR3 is CASSQEVGQGAYEQYF. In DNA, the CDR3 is TGCGCCAGCAGCCAAGAGGTGGGACAGGGGGCCTACGAGCAGTACTTC.

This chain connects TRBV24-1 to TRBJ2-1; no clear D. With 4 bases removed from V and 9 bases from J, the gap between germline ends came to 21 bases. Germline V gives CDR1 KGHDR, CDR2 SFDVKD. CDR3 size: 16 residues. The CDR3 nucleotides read TGTGCCACCAGTGAAAGCACGTTGGGCCTCCGGAGTGAGCAGTTCTTC. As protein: CATSESTLGLRSEQFF.

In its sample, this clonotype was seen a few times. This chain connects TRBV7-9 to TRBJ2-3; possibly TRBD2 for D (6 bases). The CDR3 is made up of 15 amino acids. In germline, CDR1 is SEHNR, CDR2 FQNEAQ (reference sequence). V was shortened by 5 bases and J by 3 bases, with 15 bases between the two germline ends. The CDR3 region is CASSTTGRGTDTQYF. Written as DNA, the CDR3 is TGTGCCAGCAGCACCACAGGACGGGGGACAGATACGCAGTATTTT.

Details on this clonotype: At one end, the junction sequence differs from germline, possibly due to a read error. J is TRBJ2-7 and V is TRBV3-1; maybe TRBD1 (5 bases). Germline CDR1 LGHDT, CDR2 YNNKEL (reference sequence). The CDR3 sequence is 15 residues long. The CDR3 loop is CASTQATGSSYEQYF. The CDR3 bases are TGTGCCAGCACCCAAGCTACAGGTAGCTCCTACGAGCAGTACTTC.

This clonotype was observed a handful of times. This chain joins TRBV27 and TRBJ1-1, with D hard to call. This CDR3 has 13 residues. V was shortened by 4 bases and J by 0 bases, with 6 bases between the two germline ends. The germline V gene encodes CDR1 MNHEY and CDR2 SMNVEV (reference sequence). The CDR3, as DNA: TGTGCCAGCAGTTATCAAGTGAACACTGAAGCTTTCTTT. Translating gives CASSYQVNTEAFF.

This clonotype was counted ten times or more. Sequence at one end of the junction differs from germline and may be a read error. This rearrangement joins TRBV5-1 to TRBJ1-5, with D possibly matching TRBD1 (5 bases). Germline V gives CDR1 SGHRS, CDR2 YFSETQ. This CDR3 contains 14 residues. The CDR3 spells CASSPWGGNQPQHF. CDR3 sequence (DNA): TGTGCCAGCAGCCCATGGGGCGGCAATCAGCCCCAGCATTTT.

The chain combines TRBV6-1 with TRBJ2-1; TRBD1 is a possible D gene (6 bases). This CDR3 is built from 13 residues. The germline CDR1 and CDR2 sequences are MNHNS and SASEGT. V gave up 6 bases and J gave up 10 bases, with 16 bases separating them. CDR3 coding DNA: TGTGCCAGCAGCCTCCTCCAGGGGACCGAGCAGTTCTTC. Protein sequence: CASSLLQGTEQFF.

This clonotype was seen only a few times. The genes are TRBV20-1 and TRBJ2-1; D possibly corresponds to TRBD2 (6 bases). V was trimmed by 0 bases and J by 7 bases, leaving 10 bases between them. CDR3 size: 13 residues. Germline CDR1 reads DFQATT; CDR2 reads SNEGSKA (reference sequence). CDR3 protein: CSAREGGVNEQFF. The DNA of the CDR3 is TGCAGTGCTAGAGAGGGCGGGGTTAATGAGCAGTTCTTC.

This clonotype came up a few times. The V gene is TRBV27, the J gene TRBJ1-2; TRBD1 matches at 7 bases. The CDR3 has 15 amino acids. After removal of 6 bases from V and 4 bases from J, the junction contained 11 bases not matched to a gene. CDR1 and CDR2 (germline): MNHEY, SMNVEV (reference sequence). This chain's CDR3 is CASRPGLRGFYGYTF. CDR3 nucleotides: TGTGCCAGCAGACCAGGGCTCAGGGGGTTCTATGGCTACACCTTC.

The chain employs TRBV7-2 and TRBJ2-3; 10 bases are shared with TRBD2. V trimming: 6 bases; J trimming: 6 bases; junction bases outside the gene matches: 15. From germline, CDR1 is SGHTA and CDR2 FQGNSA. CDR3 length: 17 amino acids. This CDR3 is CASSHNIASGSSDTQYF. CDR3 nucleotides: TGTGCCAGCAGTCACAACATCGCTAGCGGGAGTTCTGATACGCAGTATTTT. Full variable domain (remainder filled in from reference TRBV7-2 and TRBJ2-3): GAGVSQSPSNKVTEKGKDVELRCDPISGHTALYWYRQSLGQGLEFLIYFQGNSAPDKSGLPSDRFSAERTGGSVSTLTIQRTQQEDSAVYLCASSHNIASGSSDTQYFGPGTRLTVL.